What follows are 3 T cell receptor beta chains derived from one specimen sequenced in a study of cytomegalovirus exposure and HLA in healthy donors. With 60 Vbeta and 13 Jbeta primers, the PCR was carried out. Assay used: immunoSEQ multiplex PCR; TCRdb lists only in-frame clones, some missing. The sample lists some 150,000 clones; roughly 85% were seen once. The material sequenced was PBMCs. The source is a woman between 45 and 65 years old in good health and CMV-seronegative.

The chain joins TRBV23-1 to TRBJ2-1, with 13 positions matching TRBD2. TRBV23-1 is an ORF, with its function uncertain. Trimming removed 2 bases from V and 0 bases from J; junction bases left unmatched: 7. The CDR3 spans 19 residues. CDR3 amino acids: CASSQPGLAGKPSYNEQFF. As DNA, the CDR3 is TGCGCCAGCAGTCAACCGGGACTAGCGGGGAAGCCCTCCTACAATGAGCAGTTCTTC.

The V gene is TRBV27, the J gene TRBJ2-1; TRBD2 aligns across 11 bases. Germline V CDR1 and CDR2: MNHEY, SMNVEV (reference sequence). This CDR3 is built from 15 residues. V lost 4 bases and J lost 7; bases outside the gene matches: 6. The CDR3 here is CASSSPSGGTNEQFF. CDR3 nucleotide sequence: TGTGCCAGCAGTTCCCCTAGCGGGGGGACAAATGAGCAGTTCTTC.

This clone has just one count. The chain employs TRBV25-1 and TRBJ1-6, with a weak D call TRBD1 (5 bases). Germline lookup yields CDR1 MGHDK and CDR2 SYGVNS. The CDR3 length is 11 residues. Trimming left V 6 bases short and J 8 bases short, with 5 bases between. The CDR3 spells CASRGDSPLHF. The CDR3 DNA reads TGTGCCAGCAGAGGGGATTCACCCCTCCACTTT.